These 19 T cell receptor beta chains were all obtained from the same sample, sequenced in a study of shared clonotypes between healthy human individuals. Clones were read by immunoSEQ multiplex PCR, and TCRdb kept only the in-frame ones, dropping some. The table shows more than 2 million clones, with approximately 95% occurring only once. CD45RO negativity and positive selection for CCR7 defined naive CD8 cells, a population that excluded terminally differentiated effector memory CD45RA+ cells. The sequenced material came from naive CD8+ T cells sorted from blood. Every receptor here comes from a young man in good health.

The chain links TRBV30 to TRBJ1-6; maybe TRBD1 (5 bases). V dropped 1 base and J dropped 3 bases, with 7 bases sitting between them. Germline values: CDR1 GTSNPN, CDR2 SVGIG (reference sequence). This CDR3 has 14 residues. The CDR3 DNA reads as TGTGCCTGGAGTGAAGGGGACTATAATTCACCCCTCCACTTT. It codes for CAWSEGDYNSPLHF.

V usage is TRBV14 and J usage is TRBJ2-1, with D possibly being TRBD2 (6 bases). CDR3 length: 14 amino acids. The V end was cut by 4 bases, the J end by 1 base, with 8 bases between. CDR1 and CDR2 from the germline V gene are SGHDN and FVKESK. The CDR3 DNA reads TGTGCCAGCAGCCGGGGGGAGTCCTACAATGAGCAGTTCTTC. Translated: CASSRGESYNEQFF.

The chain combines TRBV5-6 with TRBJ1-2; possible D gene TRBD1, 5 bases. V was clipped by 5 bases and J by 0 bases, with 17 bases between them. The germline V gene encodes CDR1 SGHDT and CDR2 YYEEEE. The CDR3 is 16 residues long. CDR3 DNA sequence: TGTGCCAGCAGTCGACCCGTTTGGGACTCTAACTATGGCTACACCTTC. This gives the protein CASSRPVWDSNYGYTF. Looking up the rest from reference TRBV5-6 and TRBJ1-2 gives the full variable domain: DAGVTQSPTHLIKTRGQQVTLRCSPKSGHDTVSWYQQALGQGPQFIFQYYEEEERQRGNFPDRFSGHQFPNYSSELNVNALLLGDSALYLCASSRPVWDSNYGYTFGSGTRLTVV.

This chain links TRBV5-1 with TRBJ1-5; D may be TRBD1 (5 bases). The CDR3 sequence is 17 residues long. The germline CDR1 and CDR2 sequences are SGHRS and YFSETQ. With 4 bases removed from V and 1 base from J, the gap between germline ends came to 18 bases. The CDR3 DNA sequence: TGCGCCAGCAGCCCTATTCTTATGCAGGGAAGCAATCAGCCCCAGCATTTT. It specifies CASSPILMQGSNQPQHF.

The chain carries TRBV7-2 and TRBJ2-3; no definite D call. The V end was cut by 6 bases, the J end by 4 bases, with 11 bases between. The CDR3 is 13 amino acids. Germline loops: CDR1 SGHTA, CDR2 FQGNSA. Here the CDR3 DNA reads TGTGCCAGCAGTTCGGTAGCTGCAGATACGCAGTATTTT. It translates to CASSSVAADTQYF.

The V and J genes are TRBV5-3 and TRBJ1-2; D is uncertain. Being an ORF, TRBV5-3 has a function that is uncertain. Trimming cost V 0 bases and J 8 bases, with 11 bases left between them. The CDR3 contains 13 residues. CDR3 coding DNA: TGTGCCAGAAGCTTGGACGGTCTAGTAGGCTACACCTTC. It yields the protein CARSLDGLVGYTF.

The chain carries TRBV11-2 and TRBJ2-3, with 8 nucleotides matching TRBD2. The CDR3 covers 16 residues. V shed 6 bases, J shed 0 bases, and the junction held 8 bases outside the gene matches. Germline V lookup: CDR1 SGHAT, CDR2 FQNNGV. The CDR3 region has the DNA TGTGCCAGCAGGGGGTGGGTAGCGGGGAGCACAGATACGCAGTATTTT. It is translated as CASRGWVAGSTDTQYF.

This sequence joins TRBV5-1 and TRBJ1-3; D ambiguous. The CDR3 extends over 16 amino acids. CDR1 SGHRS and CDR2 YFSETQ come from the germline V gene. V was trimmed by 0 bases and J by 7 bases, leaving 17 bases between them. CDR3 sequence reads: CASSLAESDASNTIYF. The CDR3 bases are TGCGCCAGCAGCTTGGCTGAATCGGACGCCAGTAACACCATATATTTT.

The gene calls are TRBV5-5 and TRBJ1-1; TRBD1 matches at 8 bases. V was pared by 4 bases and J by 4 bases, with 12 bases of the junction left unmatched. Germline V gene data show CDR1 as SGHKS and CDR2 as YYEKEE (reference sequence). The CDR3 has 16 amino acids. CDR3 sequence: CASSLLPTGVPTEAFF. The DNA of the CDR3 is TGTGCCAGCAGCCTACTTCCGACAGGGGTGCCCACTGAAGCTTTCTTT. The full variable domain, completed using reference TRBV5-5 and TRBJ1-1, is DAGVTQSPTHLIKTRGQQVTLRCSPISGHKSVSWYQQVLGQGPQFIFQYYEKEERGRGNFPDRFSARQFPNYSSELNVNALLLGDSALYLCASSLLPTGVPTEAFFGQGTRLTVV.

This rearrangement joins TRBV29-1 to TRBJ2-3; D tentatively fits TRBD1 or TRBD2 (5 bases each). Per germline, CDR1 SQVTM and CDR2 ANQGSEA. The CDR3 extends over 18 amino acids. V was clipped by 4 bases and J by 4 bases, with 27 bases between them. The CDR3 region has the DNA TGCAGCGTTGTTTCTCGAGGGGTCGGGCGGACGGTCCCAGATACGCAGTATTTT. Protein: CSVVSRGVGRTVPDTQYF.

V usage is TRBV28 and J usage is TRBJ2-5, with 12 bases fitting TRBD2. V trimming: 6 bases; J trimming: 4 bases; junction bases outside the gene matches: 15. The germline gives CDR1 MDHEN, CDR2 SYDVKM. CDR3 length: 18 residues. The CDR3 protein is CASRKARTSGEAGETQYF. The CDR3, as DNA: TGTGCCAGCAGGAAGGCCCGGACTAGCGGGGAGGCGGGAGAGACCCAGTACTTC.

This chain links TRBV18 with TRBJ2-5; 8 nucleotides line up with TRBD1. Germline CDR1 reads KGHSH; CDR2 reads LQKENI. With 4 bases clipped from V and 3 bases from J, the junction kept 7 bases outside the gene matches. The CDR3 has 15 residues. CDR3 nucleotides: TGTGCCAGCTCACTCGCCGGGACAGGTGAAGAGACCCAGTACTTC. This codes for CASSLAGTGEETQYF.

The DNA for the CDR3 is TGTGCCAGTAGTATAGCGGCCACGGCCTACGAGCAGTACTTC. This codes for CASSIAATAYEQYF. This rearrangement joins TRBV19 to TRBJ2-7; no reliable D call. CDR1 LNHDA and CDR2 SQIVND come from the germline V gene (reference sequence). Trimming took 1 base from V and 2 from J, leaving 9 bases between them. This CDR3 is 14 amino acids long.

DNA for the CDR3: TGTGCCAGCAGCCCCCGACAGGGCTACACTGAAGCTTTCTTT. Translated: CASSPRQGYTEAFF. The rearrangement joins TRBV7-9 to TRBJ1-1; 7 bases fit TRBD1. CDR3 length: 14 amino acids. Germline assignment: CDR1 SEHNR and CDR2 FQNEAQ (reference sequence). V was pared by 5 bases and J by 3 bases, with 6 bases of the junction left unmatched. Full variable domain (remainder filled in from reference TRBV7-9 and TRBJ1-1): DTGVSQNPRHKITKRGQNVTFRCDPISEHNRLYWYRQTLGQGPEFLTYFQNEAQLEKSRLLSDRFSAERPKGSFSTLEIQRTEQGDSAMYLCASSPRQGYTEAFFGQGTRLTVV.

J is TRBJ2-3 and V is TRBV28; tentative D call: TRBD2 (5 bases). The CDR3 consists of 13 residues. The V end lost 4 bases, the J end lost 3 bases, and 8 bases lay between the germline ends. CDR1 MDHEN and CDR2 SYDVKM come from the germline V gene. This chain's CDR3 is CASSSRETDTQYF. The CDR3 DNA reads as TGTGCCAGCAGTTCTAGGGAGACAGATACGCAGTATTTT. Full variable domain (remainder filled in from reference TRBV28 and TRBJ2-3): DVKVTQSSRYLVKRTGEKVFLECVQDMDHENMFWYRQDPGLGLRLIYFSYDVKMKEKGDIPEGYSVSREKKERFSLILESASTNQTSMYLCASSSRETDTQYFGPGTRLTVL.

This clone was detected only once. The genes are TRBV2 and TRBJ2-7, with D possibly called TRBD1 or TRBD2 (6 bases each). Trimming shortened V by 6 bases and J by 3 bases, and 15 bases separated the two germline ends. Germline V lookup: CDR1 SNHLY, CDR2 FYNNEI. This CDR3 is built from 14 residues. CDR3 region: CASSVGGLFYEQYF. The CDR3 coding sequence is TGTGCCAGCAGCGTAGGGGGACTCTTCTACGAGCAGTACTTC.

As DNA, the CDR3 is TGCGCCAGCATTGATGAGGAAATGAACACTGAAGCTTTCTTT. It specifies CASIDEEMNTEAFF. V is TRBV5-1 and J is TRBJ1-1; D not resolved. CDR3 length: 14 amino acids. V was shortened by 6 bases and J by 0 bases, with 12 bases between the two germline ends. Per the germline V gene, CDR1 is SGHRS and CDR2 is YFSETQ.

The rearrangement uses TRBV27 and TRBJ2-3; D may be TRBD2 (6 bases). V was clipped by 6 bases and J by 4 bases, with 11 bases between them. The CDR3 totals 13 residues. Germline V CDR1 and CDR2: MNHEY, SMNVEV (reference sequence). DNA of the CDR3: TGTGCCAGCAGCATCGGGAGTTCAGATACGCAGTATTTT. This translates into CASSIGSSDTQYF.

The chain links TRBV27 to TRBJ2-7; no definite D call. The CDR3 length is 14 residues. CDR1 is MNHEY and CDR2 is SMNVEV in the germline V gene (reference sequence). V shed 6 bases and J shed 3 bases, with 15 bases lying between them. CDR3 bases: TGTGCCAGCAGCCCCGTCTCCTCGGTCTACGAGCAGTACTTC. It codes for CASSPVSSVYEQYF.